This TCR beta chain was captured in a study of CD8 T cells in ankylosing spondylitis. This clonotype was detected once. The target antigen is unknown. CDR3 length equals 14 residues. V gave up 1 base and J gave up 4 bases, with 7 bases separating them. CDR1 is SGHVS, CDR2 FQNEAQ, per germline. Study conclusions and caveats: Ankylosing spondylitis blood appeared to carry a characteristic TCR beta motif of several highly homologous variants. Disease-linked clones were reportedly significantly enriched in matched ankylosing spondylitis synovial fluid. The authors found the disease-linked clones to be CD8+ and relatively rare in peripheral blood.

It was by quantitative 5'-RACE with molecular barcodes that TCR beta libraries were made. TCRdb used MiXCR to reprocess the 5' RACE reads, holding one entry per CDR3 protein. The data hold roughly 200,000 distinct CDR3 sequences, with around 13% observed a single time. This chain connects TRBV7-8 to TRBJ2-2; no reliable D call. This TCR was sampled from a male donor with ankylosing spondylitis or in good health (not recorded which). The sample was blood, either unsorted or a sorted T cell fraction (not recorded which). CDR3 DNA sequence: TGTGCCAGCAGCTTAGGGCAATGCACCGGGGAGCTGTTTTTT. Translated, it gives CASSLGQCTGELFF. Looking up the rest from reference TRBV7-8 and TRBJ2-2 gives the full variable domain: GAGVSQSPRYKVAKRGQDVALRCDPISGHVSLFWYQQALGQGPEFLTYFQNEAQLDKSGLPSDRFFAERPEGSVSTLKIQRTQQEDSAVYLCASSLGQCTGELFFGEGSRLTVL.